Each of the 5 T cell receptor beta chains below was sequenced from the same sample in a study of T-cell memory formation after mild COVID-19. A single record per CDR3 protein comes from TCRdb applying MiXCR to the 5' RACE reads. The sample lists tens of thousands of distinct CDR3 sequences, approximately 16% occurring once. Source material: PBMCs or a T cell subset sorted from them (not recorded which). The receptor set was obtained from a man younger than 30 who had mild COVID-19 (a few samples of this study predate the infection). Cell type and time point are not known.

The chain couples TRBV12-3 or TRBV12-4 to TRBJ1-1; 9 bases align to TRBD1. The CDR3 has 15 amino acids. Losses at the gene ends were 3 bases for V and 4 bases for J; bases not matched to a gene: 6. The CDR3 sequence is CASSFPGQGSTEAFF. DNA for the CDR3: TGTGCCAGCAGTTTCCCCGGACAGGGGAGCACTGAAGCTTTCTTT.

J is TRBJ2-3 and V is TRBV7-9, with D perhaps matching TRBD2 (6 bases). The CDR3 contains 19 residues. Germline CDR1 SEHNR, CDR2 FQNEAQ (reference sequence). Trimming removed 3 bases from V and 4 bases from J, with 26 bases in between. The chain's CDR3 is CASSFLAGLDYSGPDTQYF. In nucleotides, the CDR3 is TGTGCCAGCAGCTTCTTGGCGGGGCTGGATTATAGTGGTCCAGATACGCAGTATTTT.

The table lists this clonotype with a few counts. The CDR3 spells CASSLAVANEGFGANVLTF. The CDR3 DNA follows: TGCGCCAGCAGCTTGGCCGTAGCTAACGAGGGTTTTGGGGCCAACGTCCTGACTTTC. J is TRBJ2-6 and V is TRBV5-1, with D possibly being TRBD2 (5 bases). The CDR3 is 19 residues long. Trimming pared 0 bases from V and 3 bases from J, leaving 19 bases between. Germline V CDR1 and CDR2: SGHRS, YFSETQ.

The chain employs TRBV6-5 and TRBJ2-1; 8 nucleotides line up with TRBD2. Germline CDR1 is MNHEY and CDR2 is SVGAGI. There are 15 residues in the CDR3. V was pared by 2 bases and J by 8 bases, with 8 bases of the junction left unmatched. In nucleotides, the CDR3 is TGTGCCAGCAGTTACGCCCACGGGGGGGTCGATGAGCAGTTCTTC. Translation: CASSYAHGGVDEQFF.

J is TRBJ1-2 and V is TRBV4-1; 8 bases align to TRBD1. J was trimmed by 3 bases and V by 3 bases; bases with no gene match: 9. CDR1 and CDR2 from the germline V gene are MGHRA and YSYEKL. This CDR3 region has 16 residues. In DNA form, the CDR3 reads TGCGCCAGCAGCCAGCTAATGACAGGGGCCGACTATGGCTACACCTTC. Encoded protein: CASSQLMTGADYGYTF.